What follows are 17 T cell receptor beta chains derived from one specimen sequenced in a study of regulatory T cells in long-lasting Graves disease. Assembly of TCR beta libraries relied on iRepertoire HTBI primers together with Arm-PCR of CDR3 regions. TCRdb itself ran the multiplex PCR reads through MiXCR, one entry per CDR3 protein. The sample has about 540,000 distinct CDR3 sequences, 13% seen once; the top ten hold over 7.5%. Stated time point: newly diagnosed GD, antithyroid drugs for less than 3 months. PBMCs provided the RNA from which the TCR library was made. The same data also went into a second study, on T cells in Graves' hyperthyroidism and ophthalmopathy.

This specimen was peripheral blood mononuclear cells (PBMCs), taken at new diagnosis, from a patient treated with antithyroid drugs. Source of these receptors: a man younger than 45 with Graves disease.

This rearrangement joins TRBV6-2 or TRBV6-3 to TRBJ2-3, with D hard to call. Trimming stripped 2 bases from V and 4 bases from J, with 7 bases between. CDR3 length: 13 amino acids. Germline CDR1 MNHEY, CDR2 SVGEGT. The CDR3 region is CASSYPRSDTQYF. The CDR3 DNA reads TGTGCCAGCAGTTACCCGAGGTCAGATACGCAGTATTTT.

This clonotype was picked up a small number of times. This chain connects TRBV20-1 to TRBJ2-3; D not certain. The CDR3 runs 14 residues. The V and J ends lost 6 bases and 0 bases respectively, with 13 bases between them. Germline-derived CDR1 and CDR2 are DFQATT and SNEGSKA (reference sequence). The CDR3 region is CSAPDVSSTDTQYF. The CDR3 DNA reads as TGCAGTGCCCCGGACGTGTCTAGCACAGATACGCAGTATTTT.

This clonotype has a count of ten or more. The chain carries TRBV14 and TRBJ1-2, with a weak D call TRBD1 (5 bases). Deletions cut 2 bases from V and 4 bases from J, with 14 bases between. Germline V gene data show CDR1 as SGHDN and CDR2 as FVKESK. The CDR3 has 15 residues. CDR3 coding DNA: TGTGCCAGCAGCCAACTCGGGGCCGGCGGCTATGGCTACACCTTC. Protein: CASSQLGAGGYGYTF.

The chain combines TRBV5-1 with TRBJ1-2; maybe TRBD1 (6 bases). Trimming cost V 0 bases and J 0 bases, with 9 bases left between them. The CDR3 is 15 residues long. Germline CDR1 is SGHRS and CDR2 is YFSETQ. CDR3 sequence reads: CASSLDGQPNYGYTF. Written as DNA, the CDR3 is TGCGCCAGCAGCTTGGATGGACAGCCTAACTATGGCTACACCTTC.

This clonotype was seen more than once but under ten times. A much larger clonotype is one base distant, so this may be a read error. The rearrangement uses TRBV11-2 and TRBJ2-7; 7 bases are a match to TRBD2. The length of the CDR3 is 14 residues. Germline V lookup: CDR1 SGHAT, CDR2 FQNNGV. The trim removed 5 bases at V and 7 bases at J, leaving 11 bases unmatched. DNA of the CDR3: TGTGCCAGCAGCCCTCTGAGCGGGATGGGGGAGCAGTACTTC. Translating gives CASSPLSGMGEQYF.

Ten or more counts support this clonotype. The genes are TRBV7-3 and TRBJ2-5; no reliable D call. Germline assignment: CDR1 SGHTA and CDR2 FQGTGA. There are 13 residues in the CDR3. With 3 bases removed from V and 1 base from J, the gap between germline ends came to 6 bases. CDR3 in amino acids: CASSLNPQETQYF. DNA for the CDR3: TGTGCCAGCAGCTTGAACCCCCAAGAGACCCAGTACTTC.

The chain has TRBV29-1 and TRBJ2-1; 10 nucleotides agree with TRBD2. The J segment lost 0 bases and the V segment lost 4 bases, leaving 9 bases of the junction unmatched. CDR1 and CDR2 (germline): SQVTM, ANQGSEA. The CDR3 length is 17 residues. CDR3 in DNA: TGCAGCGTTGGCGCGGGACTAGCGTCCCGCTCCTACAATGAGCAGTTCTTC. Translated: CSVGAGLASRSYNEQFF.

This clonotype was detected a few times. A much larger clone is a single base away; this may be a read error. The chain recombines TRBV12-3 or TRBV12-4 with TRBJ2-1; D tentatively fits TRBD1 or TRBD2 (5 bases each). The CDR3 loop spans 15 amino acids. V lost 3 bases to trimming and J lost 6 bases, with 15 bases between them. The CDR3, as DNA: TGTGCCAGCAGTTTTAGAGGGGCAACTAGCAATGAGCAGTTCTTC. Protein sequence: CASSFRGATSNEQFF.

This chain connects TRBV6-4 to TRBJ2-1, with TRBD2 matching 8 bases. The trim removed 6 bases at V and 5 bases at J, leaving 9 bases unmatched. In germline, CDR1 is MRHNA, CDR2 SNTAGT. The CDR3 covers 15 residues. For the CDR3, the DNA is TGTGCCAGCAGACGGGAGGGCCTAGCTAACAATGAGCAGTTCTTC. Translated, it gives CASRREGLANNEQFF.

The rearrangement joins TRBV12-3 or TRBV12-4 to TRBJ2-2; D is undetermined. The CDR3 length is 12 residues. The V gene lost 8 bases and the J gene lost 8 bases, with 12 bases spanning the gap. The CDR3 DNA follows: TGTGCCAGCCACTGGTCCGGGGGGGAGCTGTTTTTT. As protein: CASHWSGGELFF.

This clonotype was detected many times. The chain is built from TRBV6-2 or TRBV6-3 and TRBJ1-2; D uncertain. V lost 6 bases, J lost 7 bases, and 18 bases lay in between. This CDR3 contains 14 residues. The germline V gene encodes CDR1 MNHEY and CDR2 SVGEGT. DNA for the CDR3: TGTGCCAGCAGATCGTGGCAGGCTAGATCTGGCTACACCTTC. Translation gives CASRSWQARSGYTF.

The chain has TRBV19 and TRBJ2-1, with 9 bases aligning to TRBD2. Germline V gene data show CDR1 as LNHDA and CDR2 as SQIVND (reference sequence). V was clipped by 2 bases and J by 0 bases; unmatched bases: 2. There are 16 residues in the CDR3. The CDR3 DNA follows: TGTGCCAGTAGTATACGCGGGGGGGTCTCCTACAATGAGCAGTTCTTC. This translates into CASSIRGGVSYNEQFF.

This chain links TRBV18 with TRBJ1-1, with D maybe TRBD1 (6 bases). With 3 bases removed from V and 8 bases from J, the gap between germline ends came to 16 bases. The germline V gene has CDR1 KGHSH and CDR2 LQKENI. The CDR3 contains 14 residues. Written as DNA, the CDR3 is TGTGCCAGCTCACCTGATAGAGGGGGGTACGAAGCTTTCTTT. This gives the protein CASSPDRGGYEAFF.

V gene TRBV6-2 or TRBV6-3 combines with J gene TRBJ1-5; 10 bases agree with TRBD1. There are 14 residues in the CDR3. Germline trimming cut 7 bases from V and 4 bases from J; bases unmatched to any gene: 4. Germline CDR1 and CDR2: MNHEY and SVGEGT. In DNA form, the CDR3 reads TGTGCCAGCACCGAGGGACAGGGGAATCAGCCCCAGCATTTT. Its translation: CASTEGQGNQPQHF.

The chain employs TRBV7-3 and TRBJ2-1; TRBD1 matches at 11 bases. This CDR3 contains 15 residues. Germline trimming cut 2 bases from V and 8 bases from J; bases unmatched to any gene: 5. CDR1 is SGHTA and CDR2 is FQGTGA in the germline V gene. CDR3 region: CASSLGDRGIDEQFF. CDR3 DNA sequence: TGTGCCAGCAGCTTAGGGGACAGGGGGATCGATGAGCAGTTCTTC.

This clonotype was detected ten times or more. The CDR3 sequence is CSARYWLAGVDTQYF. In DNA, the CDR3 is TGCAGTGCTAGATATTGGCTAGCGGGGGTGGATACGCAGTATTTT. The chain uses TRBV20-1 and TRBJ2-3; 10 bases map to TRBD2. Trimming cost V 2 bases and J 6 bases; bases outside gene matches: 8. Germline V gives CDR1 DFQATT, CDR2 SNEGSKA (reference sequence). The CDR3 length is 15 residues.

The V and J genes are TRBV5-1 and TRBJ2-7; a possible D gene is TRBD2 (6 bases). The CDR3 contains 15 residues. Trimming took 0 bases from V and 4 from J, leaving 14 bases between them. Germline V CDR1 and CDR2: SGHRS, YFSETQ. The CDR3 region has the DNA TGCGCCAGCAGCTTGGCGGGACTGTCCCGGTACGAGCAGTACTTC. Translating gives CASSLAGLSRYEQYF.